This is a list of T cell receptor beta chains from one sample in a study of T cell repertoires in cytomegalovirus infection. TCRdb independently ran MiXCR on the reads; one entry per CDR3 protein. The table has approximately 500,000 distinct CDR3 sequences, around 11% seen once. The sample consisted of PBMCs. The source of these receptors is a human donor in good health (CMV status not recorded). Some clones in this sample may be carry-over from other donors' samples. Both conserved end residues are part of each CDR3. The order of the fields is D gene, clone size, J gene, V gene, CDR3 DNA, CDR3 protein. The D gene is left open where the match is weak. Clone sizes are given selectively: once, few, many, or a class where the clone is expanded.

- | few | TRBJ2-5 | TRBV24-1 | TGTGCCACCAGTGATTCCCCGACAGGAGGACAAGAGACCCAGTACTTC | CATSDSPTGGQETQYF
- | few | TRBJ2-1 | TRBV20-1 | TGCAGTGCTAGACTTCCGCTTTTAGCGACCTACAATGAGCAGTTCTTC | CSARLPLLATYNEQFF
- | few | TRBJ2-1 | TRBV5-1 | TGCGCCAGCAGGCTCTACGGTGTTGAGCAGTTCTTC | CASRLYGVEQFF
TRBD1 | many | TRBJ2-7 | TRBV7-8 | TGTGCCAGCAGTCCGGGACAGGCTACCTACGAGCAGTACTTC | CASSPGQATYEQYF
- | many | TRBJ1-5 | TRBV6-2/TRBV6-3 | TGTGCCAGCAGTTACTCTCTCGCAGCAAGCAATCAGCCCCAGCATTTT | CASSYSLAASNQPQHF
- | many | TRBJ2-5 | TRBV28 | TGTGCCAGCAGTTCTAGAATAGGGTCTAGCAGCTTCCAAGAGACCCAGTACTTC | CASSSRIGSSSFQETQYF
- | few | TRBJ1-4 | TRBV5-4 | TGTGCCAGCAGCTTTGGTGGGACGGGTAATGAAAAACTGTTTTTT | CASSFGGTGNEKLFF
- | - | TRBJ2-3 | TRBV3-1 | TGTGCCAGCAGCCTCTCCCCAGGTGACCGGGTAGATACGCAGTATTTT | CASSLSPGDRVDTQYF
- | many | TRBJ2-5 | TRBV7-9 | TGTGCCAGCAGCGTCCGGAAGGCCGAAGAGACCCAGTACTTC | CASSVRKAEETQYF
TRBD2 | - | TRBJ2-1 | TRBV20-1 | TGCAGTGCCTCACCCTCTTTACTAGCGGGGGCCCTCAATGAGCAGTTCTTC | CSASPSLLAGALNEQFF
- | many | TRBJ1-5 | TRBV7-8 | TGTGCCAGCAGCTTTGGGGACTATAGCAATCAGCCCCAGCATTTT | CASSFGDYSNQPQHF
- | - | TRBJ2-3 | TRBV7-6 | TGTGCCAGCAGCTTAGGACACGGGAGAAGCACAGATACGCAGTATTTT | CASSLGHGRSTDTQYF
- | many | TRBJ2-5 | TRBV28 | TGTGCCAGCAGTTCCCGTTTCGGCGGGGGCCAAGGGGAGACCCAGTACTTC | CASSSRFGGGQGETQYF
TRBD1 | - | TRBJ1-2 | TRBV30 | TGTGCCTGGAGGGGGGGACAGCCCTATGGCTACACCTTC | CAWRGGQPYGYTF
- | many | TRBJ1-5 | TRBV15 | TGTGCCACCAGCAGAGTGGGGGGCGCACATCAGCCCCAGCATTTT | CATSRVGGAHQPQHF
- | few | TRBJ2-2 | TRBV30 | TGTGCCTGGAGTGCCGGCGGGGAGCTGTTTTTT | CAWSAGGELFF
- | many | TRBJ2-6 | TRBV7-2 | TGTGCCAGCAGCTTAGACGGGTATGGGGCCAACGTCCTGACTTTC | CASSLDGYGANVLTF
TRBD2 | - | TRBJ2-7 | TRBV2 | TGTGCCAGCGGGGGCGGGAGGGGGGAAGGCGAGCAGTACTTC | CASGGGRGEGEQYF
- | many | TRBJ1-4 | TRBV7-2 | TGTGCCAGCAGCTGGGGGTCCGGGGCTAATGAAAAACTGTTTTTT | CASSWGSGANEKLFF
- | - | TRBJ2-5 | TRBV19 | TGTGCCAGTAGTATGCAGGGAGACATCGGAGAGACCCAGTACTTC | CASSMQGDIGETQYF
- | few | TRBJ1-2 | TRBV7-9 | TGTGCCAGCAGCCCGATTCGGGGGCCGAACTATGGCTACACCTTC | CASSPIRGPNYGYTF
- | many | TRBJ2-3 | TRBV6-8 | TGTGCCAGCAGTTACTCGAGGGGCCCGAAGCAGTATTTT | CASSYSRGPKQYF
TRBD1 | many | TRBJ2-7 | TRBV27 | TGTGCCAGCAGTCTCGGGACAGGGCGCTACGAGCAGTACTTC | CASSLGTGRYEQYF
- | many | TRBJ1-1 | TRBV7-9 | TGTGCCAGCAGCAGCGATTTGACGCTGAACACTGAAGCTTTCTTT | CASSSDLTLNTEAFF
TRBD1 | many | TRBJ2-1 | TRBV7-3 | TGTGCCAGCAGCCCCTTCATCTTGACAGGGAACTCCTACAATGAGCAGTTCTTC | CASSPFILTGNSYNEQFF
TRBD1 | many | TRBJ2-7 | TRBV12-3/TRBV12-4 | TGTGCCAGCGGGGGGACAGGGGCCCACGAGCAGTACTTC | CASGGTGAHEQYF
- | many | TRBJ1-6 | TRBV19 | TGTGCCAGTAGAACAGACTATAATTCACCCCTCCACTTT | CASRTDYNSPLHF
- | many | TRBJ1-1 | TRBV4-1 | TGCGCCAGCAGCCAGCGTTACGGTCAAACTGAAGCTTTCTTT | CASSQRYGQTEAFF
- | many | TRBJ2-1 | TRBV7-3 | TGTGCCAGCAGCTTGACGGGTCCCTACAATGAGCAGTTCTTC | CASSLTGPYNEQFF
TRBD1 | - | TRBJ2-1 | TRBV28 | TGTGCCAGCAGTTCCCAGGGGGATGAGCAGTTCTTC | CASSSQGDEQFF
- | - | TRBJ2-7 | TRBV28 | TGTGCCAGCAGTGACTACAGGTACGAGCAGTACTTC | CASSDYRYEQYF
TRBD1 | many | TRBJ1-6 | TRBV7-6 | TGTGCCAGCAGCTTAGCGGGGACAGGGCTTAATTCACCCCTCCACTTT | CASSLAGTGLNSPLHF
TRBD1 | - | TRBJ2-7 | TRBV28 | TGTGCCAGCACCTCTTTTTCACAGGGGACCTACGAGCAGTACTTC | CASTSFSQGTYEQYF
TRBD1 | many | TRBJ2-7 | TRBV11-2 | TGTGCCAGCAGTACCGGGACAGGGGGCTACGAGCAGTACTTC | CASSTGTGGYEQYF
TRBD2 | many | TRBJ2-1 | TRBV19 | TGTGCCAGTTCCCGGGGGGGAACCTCCTACAATGAGCAGTTCTTC | CASSRGGTSYNEQFF
- | many | TRBJ2-1 | TRBV7-8 | TGTGCCAGCAGCTCACGGGACTCCCTACGCAATGAGCAGTTCTTC | CASSSRDSLRNEQFF
- | many | TRBJ2-1 | TRBV12-5 | TGTGCTAGTGGTTTCGGCGGCCCCGGGGATGAGCAGTTCTTC | CASGFGGPGDEQFF
TRBD1 | many | TRBJ1-5 | TRBV7-6 | TGTGCCAGCAGCGCCCGGACAGGATCCAATCAGCCCCAGCATTTT | CASSARTGSNQPQHF
- | many | TRBJ1-5 | TRBV14 | TGTGCCAGCAGTCCCCTGGGAGGGGCGAATCAGCCCCAGCATTTT | CASSPLGGANQPQHF
- | many | TRBJ2-7 | TRBV7-2 | TGTGCCAGCAGCTTCGCGAGGGGGAGCCACGAGCAGTACTTC | CASSFARGSHEQYF
- | - | TRBJ2-7 | TRBV6-1 | TGTGCCAGCAGTGACGTGTTCGAGCAGTACTTC | CASSDVFEQYF
- | - | TRBJ1-3 | TRBV28 | TGTGCCTCCGAGGGGTCCGGCAGTTCCCGGTTTGGAAACACCATATATTTT | CASEGSGSSRFGNTIYF
TRBD2 | many | TRBJ2-1 | TRBV20-1 | TGCAGTGCCAGTATGGTAGCGGGACTAGAGCAGTTCTTC | CSASMVAGLEQFF
TRBD2 | many | TRBJ2-1 | TRBV5-1 | TGCGCCAGCAGCGTCAGCGGGGGGCGTTACAATGAGCAGTTCTTC | CASSVSGGRYNEQFF
- | few | TRBJ1-2 | TRBV6-6 | TGTGCCAGTTGGACAACGGCACGTGGCTACACCTTC | CASWTTARGYTF
TRBD2 | - | TRBJ2-2 | TRBV24-1 | TGTGCCACCAGCGAAACTAGCGCGCCCAGCGGGGAGCTGTTTTTT | CATSETSAPSGELFF
TRBD1 | many | TRBJ2-3 | TRBV11-2 | TGTGCCAGCACCCAAGGGGGCAACACAGATACGCAGTATTTT | CASTQGGNTDTQYF
- | many | TRBJ2-1 | TRBV5-4 | TGTGCCAGCAGCTTGGAAGGGGGAGCTAAAAATGAGCAGTTCTTC | CASSLEGGAKNEQFF
TRBD2 | few | TRBJ2-7 | TRBV24-1 | TGTGCCACCGGGGGACTAGAGCCCTACGAGCAGTACTTC | CATGGLEPYEQYF
TRBD1 | - | TRBJ1-3 | TRBV5-4 | TGTGCCAGCAGCCGGAACAGGGGAGCGCGAAACACCATATATTTT | CASSRNRGARNTIYF
TRBD2 | few | TRBJ2-5 | TRBV7-3 | TGTGCCAGCAGTTCGGGGGGGGCCGGGGAGACCCAGTACTTC | CASSSGGAGETQYF
- | few | TRBJ2-5 | TRBV5-5 | TGTGCCAGCAGCTTATCGCCAGGGCCTTCGGCAGAGACCCAGTACTTC | CASSLSPGPSAETQYF
- | many | TRBJ2-5 | TRBV20-1 | TGCAGTGCTAGAGAGATAACGGGCTCAGAGACCCAGTACTTC | CSAREITGSETQYF
- | - | TRBJ2-7 | TRBV12-3/TRBV12-4 | TGTGCCAGCGCCCGGGTGTTAGGGATCACCTACGAGCAGTACTTC | CASARVLGITYEQYF
TRBD1 | - | TRBJ1-2 | TRBV18 | TGTGCCAGCTCACCACCGTTTTTCGGGACAGGGGGCCCTGCTAACTATGGCTACACCTTC | CASSPPFFGTGGPANYGYTF